The rows below give T cell receptor beta chains drawn from one sample of a study of beta chain features in type 1 diabetes. Clones were sequenced by immunoSEQ multiplex PCR, and TCRdb holds only the in-frame ones, with some missing. The table includes about 410,000 clones, approximately 14% detected once. Specimen: naive CD4+ T cells from blood. These TCRs come from a man aged 25 to 40 in good health. Each CDR3 is given with its conserved first and last residue.

J gene: TRBJ2-3; V gene: TRBV25-1; CDR3 protein: CASSLPSGSKDTQYF
J gene: TRBJ1-4; V gene: TRBV9; CDR3 protein: CASSPRSDLLEKLFF
J gene: TRBJ2-4; V gene: TRBV27; CDR3 protein: CASSCKEFVSRAVIAKNIQYF
J gene: TRBJ1-5; V gene: TRBV19; CDR3 protein: CASSRPPFDEPPQHF
J gene: TRBJ1-2; V gene: TRBV7-9; CDR3 protein: CASSTNRGISGYTF
J gene: TRBJ1-1; V gene: TRBV10-3; CDR3 protein: CAITATPGEAFF
J gene: TRBJ2-1; V gene: TRBV11-3; CDR3 protein: CASSEGLVRNEQFF
J gene: TRBJ1-2; V gene: TRBV13; CDR3 protein: CASSSTGGASNYGYTF
J gene: TRBJ2-3; V gene: TRBV7-6; CDR3 protein: CASSQDGPTSGTQYF
J gene: TRBJ2-7; V gene: TRBV6-6; CDR3 protein: CASSYSTGTYEQYF
J gene: TRBJ1-1; V gene: TRBV11-2; CDR3 protein: CASSLTAGDTEAFF
J gene: TRBJ2-3; V gene: TRBV9; CDR3 protein: CASSPRTSGTTDTQYF
J gene: TRBJ2-5; V gene: TRBV5-1; CDR3 protein: CASSLVETQYF
J gene: TRBJ1-1; V gene: TRBV27; CDR3 protein: CATRGQGRTEAFF
J gene: TRBJ2-1; V gene: TRBV7-2; CDR3 protein: CASSLDAGGWNEQFF
J gene: TRBJ1-1; V gene: TRBV30; CDR3 protein: CAWSFGHSQNTEAFF
J gene: TRBJ2-3; V gene: TRBV7-9; CDR3 protein: CASSLSEVMGTDTQYF
J gene: TRBJ2-5; V gene: TRBV6-5; CDR3 protein: CASSLLTGGKTQYF